This TCR beta chain was recovered during a study of cytomegalovirus exposure and HLA in healthy donors. Points from the study as a whole: A few chains tied to CMV proved CMV antigen-specific in vitro.

Method: immunoSEQ multiplex PCR; TCRdb's copy keeps in-frame clones and lacks some. The data hold over 150,000 clones, with about nine tenths observed a single time. This clone was detected only once. Its antigen is not known. The germline V gene has CDR1 LNHNV and CDR2 YYDKDF (reference sequence). Between the trimmed V and J ends, which lost 5 bases and 6 bases, there was a span of 13 bases. The CDR3 is 13 residues long. Sequencing used PBMCs. The chain links TRBV15 to TRBJ1-1; TRBD1 is a possible D gene (5 bases). This receptor was identified in a woman younger than 30 in good health and CMV-seropositive. This CDR3 is CATSRSQAPEAFF. For the CDR3, the DNA is TGTGCCACCAGCCGCTCACAGGCCCCTGAAGCTTTCTTT.